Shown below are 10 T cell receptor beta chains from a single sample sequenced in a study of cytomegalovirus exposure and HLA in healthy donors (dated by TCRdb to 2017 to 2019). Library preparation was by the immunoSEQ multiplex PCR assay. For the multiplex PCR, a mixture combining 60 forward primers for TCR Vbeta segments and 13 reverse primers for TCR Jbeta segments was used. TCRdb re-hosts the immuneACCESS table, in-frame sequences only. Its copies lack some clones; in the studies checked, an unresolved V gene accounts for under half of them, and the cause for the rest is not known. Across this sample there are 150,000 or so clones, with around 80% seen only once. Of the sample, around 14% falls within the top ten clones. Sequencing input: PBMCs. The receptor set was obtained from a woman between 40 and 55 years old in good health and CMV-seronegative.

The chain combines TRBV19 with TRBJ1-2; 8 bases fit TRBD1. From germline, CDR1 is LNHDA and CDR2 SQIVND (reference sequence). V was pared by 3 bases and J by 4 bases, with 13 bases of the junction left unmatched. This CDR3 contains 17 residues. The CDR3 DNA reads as TGTGCCAGTAGTATCGGACAGGGAAGCCCACTAGTCTATGGCTACACCTTC. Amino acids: CASSIGQGSPLVYGYTF.

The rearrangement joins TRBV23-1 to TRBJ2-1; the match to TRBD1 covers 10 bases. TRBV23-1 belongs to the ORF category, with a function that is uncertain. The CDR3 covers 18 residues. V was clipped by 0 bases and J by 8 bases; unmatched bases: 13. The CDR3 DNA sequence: TGCGCCAGCAGTCAATCGCAAGCTTTTGACAGGGGGCGGGATGAGCAGTTCTTC. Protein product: CASSQSQAFDRGRDEQFF.

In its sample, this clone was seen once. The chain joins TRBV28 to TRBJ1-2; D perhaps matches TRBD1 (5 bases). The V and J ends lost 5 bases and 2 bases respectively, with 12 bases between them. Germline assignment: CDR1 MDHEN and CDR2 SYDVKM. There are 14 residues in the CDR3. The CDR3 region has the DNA TGTGCCAGCAGTAAACGGGGGGAGAACTATGGCTACACCTTC. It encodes CASSKRGENYGYTF.

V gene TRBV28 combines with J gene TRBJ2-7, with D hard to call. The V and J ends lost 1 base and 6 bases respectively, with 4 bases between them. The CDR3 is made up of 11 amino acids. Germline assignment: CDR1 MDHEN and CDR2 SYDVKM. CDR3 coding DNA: TGTGCCAGCAGTTTATCTGTCGAGCAGTACTTC. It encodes CASSLSVEQYF.

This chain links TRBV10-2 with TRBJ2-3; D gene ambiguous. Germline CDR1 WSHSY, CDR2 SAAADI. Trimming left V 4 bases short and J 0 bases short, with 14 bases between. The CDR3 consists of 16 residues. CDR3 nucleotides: TGCGCCAGCAGTGTCCCCCGTGAGTTTAGCACAGATACGCAGTATTTT. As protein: CASSVPREFSTDTQYF.

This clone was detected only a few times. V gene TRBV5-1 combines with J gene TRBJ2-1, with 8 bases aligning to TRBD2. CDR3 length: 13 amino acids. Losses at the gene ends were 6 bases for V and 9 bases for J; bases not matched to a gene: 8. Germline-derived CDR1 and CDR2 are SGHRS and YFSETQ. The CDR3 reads CASNPAGEGEQFF. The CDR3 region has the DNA TGCGCCAGCAACCCAGCGGGAGAGGGTGAGCAGTTCTTC.

CDR3 sequence: CASSDDAGLEYTGELFF. CDR3 nucleotide sequence: TGTGCCAGCAGTGACGATGCCGGACTAGAGTACACCGGGGAGCTGTTTTTT. The rearrangement links TRBV6-4 to TRBJ2-2; 7 bases map to TRBD2. V lost 2 bases to trimming and J lost 3 bases; unmatched junction nucleotides: 9. The CDR3 sequence is 17 residues long. Germline V CDR1 and CDR2: MRHNA, SNTAGT.

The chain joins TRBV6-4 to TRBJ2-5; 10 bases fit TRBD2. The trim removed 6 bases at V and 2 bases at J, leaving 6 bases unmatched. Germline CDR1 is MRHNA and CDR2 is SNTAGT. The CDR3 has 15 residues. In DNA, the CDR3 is TGTGCCAGCAGCTACTCGACTAGCGGGCAAGAGACCCAGTACTTC. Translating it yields CASSYSTSGQETQYF.

The CDR3 sequence: CASSLLPTGSRLEAFF. For the CDR3, the DNA is TGTGCCAGCAGCCTCCTACCGACAGGGAGCAGACTTGAAGCTTTCTTT. J is TRBJ1-1 and V is TRBV2; the match to TRBD1 covers 7 bases. Germline trimming cut 6 bases from V and 7 bases from J; bases unmatched to any gene: 17. Per germline, CDR1 SNHLY and CDR2 FYNNEI. The CDR3 loop spans 16 amino acids.

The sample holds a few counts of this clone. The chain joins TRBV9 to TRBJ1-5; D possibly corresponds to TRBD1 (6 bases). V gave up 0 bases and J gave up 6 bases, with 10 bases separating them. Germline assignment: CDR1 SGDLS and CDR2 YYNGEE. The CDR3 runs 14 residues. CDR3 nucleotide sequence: TGTGCCAGCAGCGTAGGTGGGGGCCTTCAGCCCCAGCATTTT. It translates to CASSVGGGLQPQHF.